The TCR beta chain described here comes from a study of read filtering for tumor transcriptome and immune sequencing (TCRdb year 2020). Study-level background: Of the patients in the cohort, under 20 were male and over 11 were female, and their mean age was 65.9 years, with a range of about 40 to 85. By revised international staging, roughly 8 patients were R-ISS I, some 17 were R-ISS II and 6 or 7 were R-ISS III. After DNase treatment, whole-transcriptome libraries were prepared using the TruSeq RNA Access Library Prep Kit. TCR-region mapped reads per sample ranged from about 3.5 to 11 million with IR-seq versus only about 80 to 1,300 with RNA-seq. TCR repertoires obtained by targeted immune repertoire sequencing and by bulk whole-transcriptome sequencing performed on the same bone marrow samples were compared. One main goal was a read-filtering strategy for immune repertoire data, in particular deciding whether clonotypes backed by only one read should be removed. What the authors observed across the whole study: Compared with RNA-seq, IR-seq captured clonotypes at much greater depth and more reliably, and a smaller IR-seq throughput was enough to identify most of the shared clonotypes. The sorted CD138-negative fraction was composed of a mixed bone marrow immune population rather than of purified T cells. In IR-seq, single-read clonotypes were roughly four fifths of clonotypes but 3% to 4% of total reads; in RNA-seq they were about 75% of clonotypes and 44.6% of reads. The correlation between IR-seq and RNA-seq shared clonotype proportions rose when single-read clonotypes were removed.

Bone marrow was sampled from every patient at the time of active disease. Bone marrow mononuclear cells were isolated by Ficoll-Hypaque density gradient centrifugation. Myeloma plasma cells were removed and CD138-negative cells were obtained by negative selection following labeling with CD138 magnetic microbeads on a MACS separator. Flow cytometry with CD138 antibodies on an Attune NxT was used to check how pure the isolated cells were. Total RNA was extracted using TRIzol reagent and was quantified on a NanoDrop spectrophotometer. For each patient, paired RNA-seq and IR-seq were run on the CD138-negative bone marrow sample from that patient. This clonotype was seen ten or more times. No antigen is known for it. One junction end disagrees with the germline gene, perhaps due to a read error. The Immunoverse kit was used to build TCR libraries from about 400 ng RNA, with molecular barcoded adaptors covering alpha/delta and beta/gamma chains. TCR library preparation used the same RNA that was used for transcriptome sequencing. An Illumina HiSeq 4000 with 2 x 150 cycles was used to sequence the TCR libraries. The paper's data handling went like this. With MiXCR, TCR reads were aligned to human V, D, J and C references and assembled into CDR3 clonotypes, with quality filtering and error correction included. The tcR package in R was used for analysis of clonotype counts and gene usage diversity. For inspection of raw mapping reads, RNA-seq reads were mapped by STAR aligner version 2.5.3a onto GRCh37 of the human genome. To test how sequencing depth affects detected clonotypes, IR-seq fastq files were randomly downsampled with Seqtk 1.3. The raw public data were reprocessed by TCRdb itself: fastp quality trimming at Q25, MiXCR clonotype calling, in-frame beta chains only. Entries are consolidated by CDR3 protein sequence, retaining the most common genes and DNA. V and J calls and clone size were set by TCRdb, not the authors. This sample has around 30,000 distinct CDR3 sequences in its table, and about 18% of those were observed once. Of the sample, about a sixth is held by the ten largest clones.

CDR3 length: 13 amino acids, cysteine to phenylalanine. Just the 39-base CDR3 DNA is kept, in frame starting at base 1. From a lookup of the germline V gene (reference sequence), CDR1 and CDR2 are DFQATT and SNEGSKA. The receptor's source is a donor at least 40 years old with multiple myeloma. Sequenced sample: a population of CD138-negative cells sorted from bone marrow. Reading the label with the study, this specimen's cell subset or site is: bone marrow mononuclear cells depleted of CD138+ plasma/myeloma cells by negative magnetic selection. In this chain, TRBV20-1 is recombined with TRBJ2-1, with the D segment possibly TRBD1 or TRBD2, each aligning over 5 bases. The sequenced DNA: TGCAGTGCTCGAGAGGGGTTTATCAATGAGCAGTTCTTC. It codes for CSAREGFINEQFF.